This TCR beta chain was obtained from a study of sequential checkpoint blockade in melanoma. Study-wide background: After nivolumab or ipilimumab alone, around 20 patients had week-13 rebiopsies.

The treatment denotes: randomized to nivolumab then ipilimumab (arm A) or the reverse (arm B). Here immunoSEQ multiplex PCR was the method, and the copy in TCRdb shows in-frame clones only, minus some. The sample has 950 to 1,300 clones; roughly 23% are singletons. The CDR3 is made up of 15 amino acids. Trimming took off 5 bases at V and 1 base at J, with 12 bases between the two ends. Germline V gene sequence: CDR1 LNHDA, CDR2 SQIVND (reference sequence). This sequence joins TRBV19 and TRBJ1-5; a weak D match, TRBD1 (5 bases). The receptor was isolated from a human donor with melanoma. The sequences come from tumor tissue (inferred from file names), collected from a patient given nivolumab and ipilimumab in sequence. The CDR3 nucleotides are TGTGCCAGTAGTCCCTTGGGGGGGAGCAATCAGCCCCAGCATTTT. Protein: CASSPLGGSNQPQHF.